The present entry profiles one T cell receptor (beta chain) with its context. Its antigen is unknown. Base quality data are lacking; no much larger clone is found one base away. The sample originates from a study of shared clonotypes between healthy human individuals (dated by TCRdb to 2018 to 2020). With respect to the entire study: The cohort included three men and a couple of women between 18 and 49 years of age. Leukapheresis yielded between about 0.9 and 9.5 billion PBMCs per donor. For each donor, three plates each were used for CD4 naive and CD4 memory, two plates were used for CD8 naive, and one plate was used for CD8 memory. Libraries were prepared and TCR repertoires were sequenced by different laboratories using diverse techniques, in order to increase sequencing depth and limit assay-specific biases. Blood TCR repertoires of about 5 healthy adults were deeply sequenced to estimate repertoire size and the extent of clonotype sharing between individuals.

Broad study findings and their caveats: Naive subsets generally had larger estimated clonotype richness than memory subsets did. Rarefaction of sorted-subset datasets indicated incomplete sequencing despite the large sequencing depth. The genetic and exposure-history diversity represented was limited by the small number of donors. Higher generation probabilities were observed for clonotypes shared by all four sorted-subset donors than for non-shared clonotypes. Sampling was restricted to blood, and TCR repertoires in tissues likely differ from the TCR repertoires found in blood. When four donors were compared, the shared fraction of clonotypes was roughly 4.8% for naive CD4, roughly 3.4% for naive CD8, more than 2% for memory CD4, and 0.4% for memory CD8. Pairwise subsampling indicated that sequencing depth was expected to affect the degree of clonotype sharing among donors.

CDR1 is given as DFQATT and CDR2 as SNEGSKA, both from the germline V gene (reference sequence). The CDR3 numbers 10 residues from cysteine through phenylalanine. The sequence is cut down to CDR3 DNA, 30 bases in frame from base 1. Trimming at the junction amounts to 2 bases on V and 8 bases on J, and the germline ends lie 5 bases apart. The donors were healthy, HIV-negative adults with no recently reported acute infections or vaccinations. Every donor was a Caucasian adult residing in Nashville, Tennessee, USA. CD4+ T cells were enriched by magnetic negative selection; naive cells were then positively selected on CD45RA, and the negative fraction formed the memory subset. Blood was obtained by leukapheresis, after which PBMCs were separated by Ficoll-Histopaque density gradient centrifugation and cryopreserved in liquid nitrogen vapor phase. Purity and quantity of every magnetically sorted T cell population were checked by analytical flow cytometry. From each sorted fraction, genomic DNA was isolated and quantified by UV absorbance on a Nanodrop 2000c.

TCR CDR3 regions were amplified from genomic DNA by multiplex PCR using the deep immunoSEQ assay. Extracted genomic DNA from each cell subset was distributed evenly across all wells of several immunoSEQ 96-well plates, and each plate was treated as a replicate. For sorted subsets, about 210 ng of genomic DNA, equivalent to some 30,000 T cell genomes, went into each replicate PCR. Purified libraries were quantified with a Qubit 3.0 fluorometer, sized on a Bioanalyzer 2100, and re-quantified with the KAPA Library Quantification kit. A separate single-read 150-cycle Illumina NextSeq 550 flow cell was used to sequence each immunoSEQ 96-well plate. The original methods were these. Because the immunoSEQ output held only junctional sequences and lacked quality scores, the filtering could not match the filtering applied to full-length reads. To assign V/J genes and CDR3, sequences were annotated using PyIR, a Python wrapper for IgBLAST v1.9, with IMGT germline references. Reads were removed for weak V/J assignments (E-value above 1e-6), missing CDR3, stop codons, out-of-frame junctions, or ambiguous translated residues. A V3J clonotype was defined by an identical inferred V gene, J gene, and CDR3 amino acid sequence. Percentage overlap between repertoires was computed as shared unique clonotypes divided by the size of the smaller repertoire. Three approaches were used to assess repertoire richness: RTK rarefaction, the Chao1 estimator, and Recon v2.1 estimates of unobserved clonotypes. OLGA was used to compute generation probabilities for all TCRbeta clonotypes that the gDNA method yielded from four donors. As stored in TCRdb, this immuneACCESS dataset retains in-frame rearrangements with V and J assigned. A fraction of the clones does not appear; measured against another copy, unresolved V genes explain less than half of the discrepancy, and the remainder lacks a known reason. V and J calls and clone size are copied from that table; D and trimming were computed from the DNA. The sample has about 2.3 million clones on record, approximately 93% of them singletons. Around 0.4% of the sample belongs to the ten largest clones.

Material for sequencing was naive CD4+ T cells from PBMCs. The cell subset or site label here, explained by the study, means: CD45RA+ positively selected. The receptor's source is a man aged 18 to 35 in good health. Some clones in this sample may be carry-over from other donors' samples. The chain is encoded by TRBV20-1 joined to TRBJ2-3, with no D gene named confidently. The base sequence is TGCAGTGCTAGACCGGGTACGCAGTATTTT. Its protein product is CSARPGTQYF.